A selection of T cell receptor beta chains follows, all from one sample in a study of blood T cell repertoires in COVID-19. This table comes from immunoSEQ multiplex PCR, and its TCRdb copy is limited to in-frame clones, with some not included. Seen here are about 210,000 clones, around 85% observed once, and the top ten hold under 0.95%. The material sequenced was peripheral blood. The receptors were sampled from a man aged 60-69 years with COVID-19, enrolled during active disease. CDR3s include the opening cysteine and the closing phenylalanine or tryptophan. The D gene is left open where the match is weak. The size of a clone is reported for some rows only, either as once, few or many, or as a class for expanded clones.

length: 14; J: TRBJ1-2; size: .; V: TRBV24-1; D: .; DNA: TGTGCCACCAGTGCTGCGACAGCTAACTATGGCTACACCTTC; CDR3: CATSAATANYGYTF
length: 14; J: TRBJ2-5; size: .; V: TRBV9; D: .; DNA: TGTGCCAGCAGCGTAGGTCTGGGGGGAGAGACCCAGTACTTC; CDR3: CASSVGLGGETQYF
length: 13; J: TRBJ2-7; size: .; V: TRBV12-3/TRBV12-4; D: TRBD1; DNA: TGTGCCAGCAGTCGAGGGACAGCTAGCGAGCAGTACTTC; CDR3: CASSRGTASEQYF
length: 16; J: TRBJ2-5; size: .; V: TRBV3-1/TRBV3-2; D: .; DNA: TGTGCCAGCAGCCAAGAGTCCGGGGGGCAGGTGGAGACCCAGTACTTC; CDR3: CASSQESGGQVETQYF
length: 18; J: TRBJ1-6; size: .; V: TRBV11-2; D: .; DNA: TGTGCCAGCAGCTTAGACCCCACAGGGATCTCCTATAATTCACCCCTCCACTTT; CDR3: CASSLDPTGISYNSPLHF
length: 15; J: TRBJ2-1; size: .; V: TRBV27; D: .; DNA: TGTGCCAGCAGACCCGCATCGAGCTCCTACAATGAGCAGTTCTTC; CDR3: CASRPASSSYNEQFF
length: 16; J: TRBJ1-2; size: few; V: TRBV5-4; D: TRBD1; DNA: TGTGCCAGCAGCCGCGGGACAGGGAGTAGGGACTATGGCTACACCTTC; CDR3: CASSRGTGSRDYGYTF
length: 16; J: TRBJ2-7; size: once; V: TRBV30; D: TRBD2; DNA: TGTGCCTGGAGTGGTCAGTTTCTCGGGGGGACTAACGAGCAGTACTTC; CDR3: CAWSGQFLGGTNEQYF
length: 16; J: TRBJ2-4; size: .; V: TRBV30; D: TRBD1; DNA: TGTGCCTATCTCGGACGGGACAGGGAGGGATCAGACATTCAGTACTTC; CDR3: CAYLGRDREGSDIQYF
length: 14; J: TRBJ1-1; size: .; V: TRBV28; D: .; DNA: TGTGCCAGCAGTCTCCCCTTGGGGGGGTCTGAAGCTTTCTTT; CDR3: CASSLPLGGSEAFF
length: 13; J: TRBJ2-7; size: .; V: TRBV29-1; D: .; DNA: TGCAGCGTCGGAGGGAGCACGTCGGGCGAGCAGTACTTC; CDR3: CSVGGSTSGEQYF
length: 13; J: TRBJ2-5; size: .; V: TRBV27; D: TRBD2; DNA: TGTGCCAGCAGTTCCTGGGGAGGGGAGACCCAGTACTTC; CDR3: CASSSWGGETQYF
length: 13; J: TRBJ1-2; size: .; V: TRBV30; D: TRBD1; DNA: TGTGCCTGGGCGAGGGACAGGGGATTTGGCTACACCTTC; CDR3: CAWARDRGFGYTF
length: 15; J: TRBJ1-1; size: .; V: TRBV5-1; D: .; DNA: TGCGCCCGCGGGGGGGAGGGACGGACGAACACTGAAGCTTTCTTT; CDR3: CARGGEGRTNTEAFF
length: 16; J: TRBJ1-1; size: few; V: TRBV7-2; D: .; DNA: TGTGCCAGCAGCTTGGGGAACAGGATTTCCCCCGTTACAGCTTTCTTT; CDR3: CASSLGNRISPVTAFF
length: 16; J: TRBJ1-1; size: .; V: TRBV29-1; D: TRBD1; DNA: TGCAGCGTTGAGAGAGGTCTGGGGCAGGGGGCCACTGAAGCTTTCTTT; CDR3: CSVERGLGQGATEAFF
length: 15; J: TRBJ2-1; size: .; V: TRBV9; D: .; DNA: TGTGCCAGCAGCGCGGAGGGGGGGTCCTACAATGAGCAGTTCTTC; CDR3: CASSAEGGSYNEQFF
length: 13; J: TRBJ1-1; size: .; V: TRBV20-1; D: .; DNA: TGCAGTGCTAGTACGGGAGCGAACACTGAAGCTTTCTTT; CDR3: CSASTGANTEAFF
length: 15; J: TRBJ1-6; size: .; V: TRBV18; D: TRBD1; DNA: TGTGCCAGCTCTCCTACACAGGGGGCAAATTCACCCCTCCACTTT; CDR3: CASSPTQGANSPLHF
length: 14; J: TRBJ1-2; size: .; V: TRBV19; D: .; DNA: TGTGCCAGTAGTATTTCGCCGGAGAGTAGTGGCTACACCTTC; CDR3: CASSISPESSGYTF
length: 14; J: TRBJ2-1; size: .; V: TRBV5-1; D: TRBD2; DNA: TGCGCCAGCAGCTTGAATTTAGCGGGTGGTGAGCAGTTCTTC; CDR3: CASSLNLAGGEQFF
length: 12; J: TRBJ2-2; size: .; V: TRBV7-2; D: .; DNA: TGTGCCAGCAGCTTAGTAAACGGGGAGCTGTTTTTT; CDR3: CASSLVNGELFF
length: 14; J: TRBJ2-3; size: .; V: TRBV7-8; D: .; DNA: TGTGCCAGCAGCCCGACAGGCGAGTCAGATACGCAGTATTTT; CDR3: CASSPTGESDTQYF
length: 13; J: TRBJ2-5; size: .; V: TRBV28; D: .; DNA: TGTGCCAGCAGTTGGGGCAGACAAGAGACCCAGTACTTC; CDR3: CASSWGRQETQYF
length: 17; J: TRBJ1-2; size: .; V: TRBV19; D: .; DNA: TGTGCCAGTAGTTCGTCCGGGACTAAATCCGGGACCGATGGCTACACCTTC; CDR3: CASSSSGTKSGTDGYTF
length: 14; J: TRBJ1-1; size: .; V: TRBV27; D: .; DNA: TGTGCCAGCAGTTTCAGTCAGGGGTTGACTGAAGCTTTCTTT; CDR3: CASSFSQGLTEAFF
length: 14; J: TRBJ1-1; size: .; V: TRBV4-1; D: .; DNA: TGCGCCAGCAGAGCAAGAGGGGGGGCCACTGAAGCTTTCTTT; CDR3: CASRARGGATEAFF
length: 13; J: TRBJ2-7; size: .; V: TRBV10-1; D: .; DNA: TGCGCCAGCAGTGTAGGAGGCACCTACGAGCAGTACTTC; CDR3: CASSVGGTYEQYF
length: 13; J: TRBJ2-3; size: .; V: TRBV14; D: .; DNA: TGTGCCAGCAGCCAATCTTCAGGGGGGACGAAGTATTTT; CDR3: CASSQSSGGTKYF
length: 15; J: TRBJ2-6; size: .; V: TRBV4-2; D: .; DNA: TGTGCCAGCAGCCGACAGGACTCTGGGGCCAACGTCCTGACTTTC; CDR3: CASSRQDSGANVLTF
length: 18; J: TRBJ2-3; size: .; V: TRBV7-9; D: TRBD2; DNA: TGTGCCAGCAGCCCCCGCGACGGACTAGCGGGAGTCTCAGATACGCAGTATTTT; CDR3: CASSPRDGLAGVSDTQYF
length: 11; J: TRBJ2-1; size: .; V: TRBV11-2; D: .; DNA: TGTGCCAGCAGCATCGACAATGAGCAGTTCTTC; CDR3: CASSIDNEQFF
length: 13; J: TRBJ1-5; size: .; V: TRBV12-3/TRBV12-4; D: .; DNA: TGTGCCAGCAGTTTGAAGGGGAATCAGCCCCAGCATTTT; CDR3: CASSLKGNQPQHF
length: 16; J: TRBJ2-7; size: .; V: TRBV27; D: TRBD2; DNA: TGTGCCAGCAGTTTAGGTCGGAGCGGGAGGCACTACGAGCAGTACTTC; CDR3: CASSLGRSGRHYEQYF
length: 15; J: TRBJ1-2; size: .; V: TRBV6-5; D: TRBD1; DNA: TGTGCCAGCAACGACAGGGCCAATTTTAACTATGGCTACACCTTC; CDR3: CASNDRANFNYGYTF
length: 17; J: TRBJ1-2; size: few; V: TRBV5-4; D: .; DNA: TGTGCCAGCAGCCCCGGTGGTGTGACAGAGCTAAACTATGGCTACACCTTC; CDR3: CASSPGGVTELNYGYTF
length: 13; J: TRBJ1-6; size: .; V: TRBV3-1/TRBV3-2; D: .; DNA: TGTGCCAGCAGTCGGGTCGATAATTCACCCCTCCACTTT; CDR3: CASSRVDNSPLHF
length: 15; J: TRBJ1-4; size: .; V: TRBV4-1; D: TRBD1; DNA: TGCGCCAGCAGCCAGACCGGGACAGGGGTTGAAAAACTGTTTTTT; CDR3: CASSQTGTGVEKLFF
length: 17; J: TRBJ2-1; size: .; V: TRBV27; D: TRBD1; DNA: TGTGCCAGCAGTTCCCTGGGACAGGGGGCCACCTACAATGAGCAGTTCTTC; CDR3: CASSSLGQGATYNEQFF
length: 13; J: TRBJ1-4; size: .; V: TRBV6-6; D: TRBD1; DNA: TGTGCCAGCGTTGACAGGGGAAGTGAAAAACTGTTTTTT; CDR3: CASVDRGSEKLFF
length: 13; J: TRBJ1-1; size: .; V: TRBV6-5; D: TRBD1; DNA: TGTGCCAGCAGTTACGCAGGGGGCACTGAAGCTTTCTTT; CDR3: CASSYAGGTEAFF
length: 14; J: TRBJ2-1; size: .; V: TRBV5-1; D: .; DNA: TGCGCCAGCAGCCTCGGGGGTGCTGCAAATGAGCAGTTCTTC; CDR3: CASSLGGAANEQFF
length: 16; J: TRBJ2-1; size: .; V: TRBV3-1/TRBV3-2; D: .; DNA: TGTGCCAGCAGCCAAAAATCGGGGGTGGAGGACAATGAGCAGTTCTTC; CDR3: CASSQKSGVEDNEQFF
length: 13; J: TRBJ1-4; size: few; V: TRBV7-9; D: .; DNA: TGTGCCAGCAGCTTTGGAGGGTCTGAAAAACTGTTTTTT; CDR3: CASSFGGSEKLFF
length: 14; J: TRBJ1-5; size: .; V: TRBV27; D: .; DNA: TGTGCCAGCAGGGGAGGAGGAGCGTTTCAGCCCCAGCATTTT; CDR3: CASRGGGAFQPQHF
length: 11; J: TRBJ2-1; size: .; V: TRBV29-1; D: .; DNA: TGCAGCGTTGCACCGGTCAATGAGCAGTTCTTC; CDR3: CSVAPVNEQFF
length: 15; J: TRBJ2-3; size: .; V: TRBV11-3; D: TRBD2; DNA: TGTGCCAGCAGCTTAGGACTAGCGGACACAGATACGCAGTATTTT; CDR3: CASSLGLADTDTQYF
length: 15; J: TRBJ1-1; size: .; V: TRBV19; D: .; DNA: TGTGCCAGTAGTATAGAGGTCTTGCTGAGCACTGAAGCTTTCTTT; CDR3: CASSIEVLLSTEAFF
length: 13; J: TRBJ1-6; size: many; V: TRBV4-1; D: TRBD1; DNA: TGCGCCAGCCGTCGACAGGGAAATTCACCCCTCCACTTT; CDR3: CASRRQGNSPLHF
length: 15; J: TRBJ2-1; size: few; V: TRBV15; D: .; DNA: TGTGCCACCAGCAGAACTCGGGAGACGGTCAATGAGCAGTTCTTC; CDR3: CATSRTRETVNEQFF
length: 15; J: TRBJ2-7; size: .; V: TRBV19; D: TRBD1; DNA: TGTGCCAGTAGTATGTTCCGGACAGGGGCCTACGAGCAGTACTTC; CDR3: CASSMFRTGAYEQYF
length: 14; J: TRBJ2-2; size: .; V: TRBV7-9; D: .; DNA: TGTGCCAGCAGCTTGTTGACTTACACCGGGGAGCTGTTTTTT; CDR3: CASSLLTYTGELFF
length: 14; J: TRBJ2-7; size: .; V: TRBV7-2; D: .; DNA: TGTGCCAGCAGCCCTCAGACAGGTACCTACGAGCAGTACTTC; CDR3: CASSPQTGTYEQYF
length: 17; J: TRBJ1-1; size: few; V: TRBV10-3; D: TRBD1; DNA: TGTGCCATCAGTGAGTCGATGGGGACAGGGGCGTTTACTGAAGCTTTCTTT; CDR3: CAISESMGTGAFTEAFF
length: 15; J: TRBJ1-2; size: .; V: TRBV19; D: TRBD1; DNA: TGTGCCAGTAGTCCACTGACAGGGCCCCACTATGGCTACACCTTC; CDR3: CASSPLTGPHYGYTF
length: 13; J: TRBJ1-1; size: .; V: TRBV5-1; D: .; DNA: TGCGCCAGCAGCTTGGGGGCAAACACTGAAGCTTTCTTT; CDR3: CASSLGANTEAFF
length: 15; J: TRBJ1-4; size: .; V: TRBV9; D: .; DNA: TGTGCCAGCACCTACCAGGGGAGGGGTGATGAAAAACTGTTTTTT; CDR3: CASTYQGRGDEKLFF